This T cell receptor (beta chain) appears in the sequencing data of a study of shared clonotypes between healthy human individuals. Whole-study context: Researchers assigned three CD4 naive, three CD4 memory, two CD8 naive and one CD8 memory plate to each donor.

Findings and caveats of the study: Some naive CD4 clonotypes, 4.5% to 5.5%, turned up in common across a handful of donors.

Every contributor of samples was a Caucasian grown-up residing in Nashville, Tennessee. A note on this clone: Antigen unknown.

Method: immunoSEQ multiplex PCR; TCRdb's copy keeps in-frame clones and lacks some. Among some 2.3 million clones, approximately 95% were seen once, and the ten largest hold about 0.41%. The CDR3 totals 15 residues. Germline CDR1 reads MNHNS; CDR2 reads SASEGT. J gave up 2 bases and V 6 bases, and 8 bases lay outside the gene matches. The sequenced material came from naive CD4+ T cells from PBMCs. Subset denoted: CD45RA+ positively selected. The sequence was collected from a man in his late teens or twenties in good health. Some clones in this sample may be carry-over from other donors' samples. The chain couples TRBV6-1 to TRBJ2-7, with 9 positions matching TRBD2. The CDR3 bases are TGTGCCAGCAGGCGACTAGCGGAAAATACCTACGAGCAGTACTTC. It codes for CASRRLAENTYEQYF.